Following are 27 T cell receptor beta chains from one sample sequenced in a study of T cell responses to AZD1222 COVID-19 vaccine. Data came from immunoSEQ multiplex PCR; TCRdb stores just in-frame clones and leaves some out. Among about 180,000 clones listed, around 94% were seen once. Sequences were derived from peripheral blood, sampled on day 0 of AZD1222 vaccination. The receptors originated from an adult in good health.

The chain couples TRBV4-1 to TRBJ2-2; 10 bases fit TRBD1. The CDR3 runs 19 residues. Unmatched junction bases numbered 16, after V lost 5 bases and J lost 4 bases. Germline CDR1 reads MGHRA; CDR2 reads YSYEKL. The CDR3 sequence is CASSTAAPGQGSPTGELFF. The CDR3 coding sequence is TGCGCCAGCAGCACCGCAGCTCCGGGACAGGGGTCACCCACCGGGGAGCTGTTTTTT.

CDR3 protein: CASSQDLITGGGEQFF. In nucleotides, the CDR3 is TGTGCCAGCAGCCAAGATCTCATAACCGGGGGTGGTGAGCAGTTCTTC. The chain couples TRBV3-1 (or the pseudogene TRBV3-2) to TRBJ2-1, with D perhaps TRBD2 (6 bases). This CDR3 has 16 residues. Between the trimmed V and J ends, which lost 0 bases and 9 bases, there was a span of 18 bases. The V gene's germline CDR1 is LGHDT and CDR2 YNNKEL (reference sequence).

This clone was recorded once. This chain joins TRBV30 and TRBJ2-1, with TRBD1 as a possible D gene (6 bases). Germline V gene sequence: CDR1 GTSNPN, CDR2 SVGIG (reference sequence). The V and J ends lost 1 base and 12 bases respectively, with 16 bases between them. The CDR3 has 13 residues. Here the CDR3 DNA reads TGTGCCTGGAGTGGGGGGCAGGAAAAAGGGCAGTTCTTC. Amino acid sequence: CAWSGGQEKGQFF.

CDR3: CASSPGLVTYEQYF. CDR3 DNA sequence: TGTGCCAGCAGCCCCGGGCTAGTAACCTACGAGCAGTACTTC. The chain has TRBV11-2 and TRBJ2-7; the D is unclear. The CDR3 runs 14 residues. Per germline, CDR1 SGHAT and CDR2 FQNNGV. Trimming stripped 5 bases from V and 2 bases from J, with 13 bases between.

The chain carries TRBV2 and TRBJ2-2; D not certain. Between the trimmed V and J ends, which lost 6 bases and 4 bases, there was a span of 12 bases. Germline V gene data show CDR1 as SNHLY and CDR2 as FYNNEI. CDR3 length: 14 amino acids. CDR3 coding DNA: TGTGCCAGCAGGGTACTGTCGAGCACCGGGGAGCTGTTTTTT. Residues: CASRVLSSTGELFF.

This rearrangement joins TRBV6-5 to TRBJ1-3; 9 bases fit TRBD1. Germline lookup yields CDR1 MNHEY and CDR2 SVGAGI. CDR3 size: 15 residues. The trim removed 3 bases at V and 4 bases at J, leaving 4 bases unmatched. In DNA form, the CDR3 reads TGTGCCAGCAGTTATGGGACAGGGCAAGGAAACACCATATATTTT. Translating it yields CASSYGTGQGNTIYF.

This rearrangement joins TRBV7-9 to TRBJ1-1; 9 bases map to TRBD1. The V gene end was trimmed by 5 bases and the J gene end by 3 bases; junction bases not matched to a gene: 4. This CDR3 is built from 14 residues. Looked up from germline, CDR1 is SEHNR and CDR2 is FQNEAQ (reference sequence). CDR3 in DNA: TGTGCCAGCAGCGTGAGACAGGGGGACACTGAAGCTTTCTTT. Its protein is CASSVRQGDTEAFF.

The gene calls are TRBV10-2 and TRBJ2-1; 14 positions agree with TRBD2. From germline, CDR1 is WSHSY and CDR2 SAAADI. This CDR3 is built from 14 residues. The ends lost 7 bases at V and 5 bases at J; junction bases unmatched: 1. CDR3 nucleotides: TGCGCCAGCACGGGACTAGCGGGGGACAATGAGCAGTTCTTC. As protein: CASTGLAGDNEQFF.

A few counts support this clone. J is TRBJ2-7 and V is TRBV11-2, with 14 bases fitting TRBD2. V lost 4 bases, J lost 4 bases, and 3 bases stayed unmatched. From germline, CDR1 is SGHAT and CDR2 FQNNGV. The CDR3 consists of 15 residues. Here the CDR3 DNA reads TGTGCCAGCAGCTCTGGGACTAGCGGGAGTTACGAGCAGTACTTC. Protein: CASSSGTSGSYEQYF.

This chain connects TRBV6-5 to TRBJ2-1, with D possibly matching TRBD2 (7 bases). The V gene's germline CDR1 is MNHEY and CDR2 SVGAGI. The V gene lost 11 bases and the J gene lost 7 bases, with 21 bases spanning the gap. The CDR3 sequence is 14 residues long. CDR3 sequence: CAGQGPGEGNEQFF. As DNA, the CDR3 is TGTGCCGGTCAGGGTCCAGGGGAGGGGAATGAGCAGTTCTTC.

This chain connects TRBV7-9 to TRBJ1-1; D gene uncertain. The germline V gene has CDR1 SEHNR and CDR2 FQNEAQ (reference sequence). V shed 3 bases and J shed 1 base, with 9 bases lying between them. CDR3 length: 14 residues. CDR3 residues: CASSLGLGNTEAFF. CDR3 sequence (DNA): TGTGCCAGCAGCTTGGGTCTAGGGAACACTGAAGCTTTCTTT.

The V call is TRBV7-6, the J call TRBJ1-1; TRBD1 is a possible D gene (5 bases). Germline V gives CDR1 SGHVS, CDR2 FNYEAQ. With 5 bases removed from V and 2 bases from J, the gap between germline ends came to 15 bases. This CDR3 contains 15 residues. Here the CDR3 reads CASSPSLQGNTEAFF. CDR3 sequence (DNA): TGTGCCAGCAGCCCATCACTCCAGGGTAACACTGAAGCTTTCTTT.

The V and J genes are TRBV3-1 (or the pseudogene TRBV3-2) and TRBJ1-3; perhaps TRBD1 as D (5 bases). The ends were cut back, 4 bases at V and 3 bases at J, with 16 bases in the middle. The CDR3 sequence is 16 residues long. Germline CDR1 reads LGHDT; CDR2 reads YNNKEL (reference sequence). The CDR3 protein is CASSPPGGAIGNTIYF. The CDR3 coding sequence is TGTGCCAGCAGCCCCCCTGGAGGGGCGATTGGAAACACCATATATTTT.

The chain joins TRBV25-1 to TRBJ2-7, with D possibly being TRBD2 (5 bases). The CDR3 has 13 amino acids. Germline V gives CDR1 MGHDK, CDR2 SYGVNS. The V end was cut by 2 bases, the J end by 0 bases, with 5 bases between. CDR3 protein: CASSEGSSYEQYF. The CDR3 nucleotides are TGTGCCAGCAGTGAAGGGAGCTCCTACGAGCAGTACTTC.

A remark on this clone: This CDR3 is also generated by other DNA sequences in the sample. V usage is TRBV19 and J usage is TRBJ2-7; TRBD1 matches 7 bases. The trim removed 5 bases at V and 3 bases at J, leaving 1 base unmatched. Looked up from germline, CDR1 is LNHDA and CDR2 is SQIVND (reference sequence). The CDR3 runs to 12 residues. The CDR3, as DNA: TGTGCCAGTAGTCCAGGGGGCTACGAGCAGTACTTC. As protein: CASSPGGYEQYF.

The chain carries TRBV5-8 and TRBJ1-5; 7 bases agree with TRBD1. The CDR3 runs 14 residues. Germline trimming cut 5 bases from V and 6 bases from J; bases unmatched to any gene: 8. Germline assignment: CDR1 SGHTS and CDR2 YDEGEE. This CDR3 is CASSRDSVAQPQHF. The CDR3 DNA sequence: TGTGCCAGCAGTCGGGACAGCGTCGCTCAGCCCCAGCATTTT.

The chain has TRBV29-1 and TRBJ2-5; D is unclear. This CDR3 contains 12 residues. Trimming left V 4 bases short and J 2 bases short, with 8 bases between. CDR1 SQVTM and CDR2 ANQGSEA come from the germline V gene. The DNA for the CDR3 is TGCAGCGTTGCGGGCAGACAAGAGACCCAGTACTTC. Protein product: CSVAGRQETQYF.

The chain is built from TRBV19 and TRBJ2-2; 7 nucleotides agree with TRBD2. The CDR3 is 15 amino acids. Germline CDR1 is LNHDA and CDR2 is SQIVND (reference sequence). J was trimmed by 2 bases and V by 4 bases; bases with no gene match: 4. CDR3 sequence reads: CASSRTGGNTGELFF. The CDR3 DNA is TGTGCCAGTAGTAGGACGGGAGGCAACACCGGGGAGCTGTTTTTT. The full variable domain, in which reference TRBV19 and TRBJ2-2 provide the parts outside the CDR3, is DGGITQSPKYLFRKEGQNVTLSCEQNLNHDAMYWYRQDPGQGLRLIYYSQIVNDFQKGDIAEGYSVSREKKESFPLTVTSAQKNPTAFYLCASSRTGGNTGELFFGEGSRLTVL.

The chain employs TRBV2 and TRBJ2-2; D not certain. CDR3 length equals 14 residues. CDR1 and CDR2 from the germline V gene are SNHLY and FYNNEI. V lost 8 bases to trimming and J lost 4 bases, with 14 bases between them. CDR3 amino acids: CASFLAAPTGELFF. As DNA, the CDR3 is TGTGCCAGCTTTTTGGCAGCCCCCACCGGGGAGCTGTTTTTT.

V and J are TRBV7-8 and TRBJ1-2; 8 positions match TRBD1. With 3 bases clipped from V and 6 bases from J, the junction kept 3 bases outside the gene matches. Germline V gene lookup returns CDR1 SGHVS and CDR2 FQNEAQ. The CDR3 runs 13 residues. CDR3 in DNA: TGTGCCAGCAGCTTGATGACAGGGGATGGCTACACCTTC. Residues: CASSLMTGDGYTF.

J is TRBJ2-3 and V is TRBV29-1; TRBD2 might be the D (6 bases). This CDR3 contains 12 residues. V gave up 3 bases and J gave up 3 bases, with 7 bases separating them. From germline, CDR1 is SQVTM and CDR2 ANQGSEA. The CDR3 sequence is CSVDAGTDTQYF. CDR3 nucleotide sequence: TGCAGCGTTGATGCGGGAACAGATACGCAGTATTTT.

The V gene is TRBV29-1, the J gene TRBJ2-2; tentatively, D is TRBD1 (6 bases). Trimming stripped 4 bases from V and 5 bases from J, with 17 bases between. The CDR3 is made up of 15 amino acids. CDR1 and CDR2 from the germline V gene are SQVTM and ANQGSEA. The CDR3: CSVVKTGWETGELFF. Written as DNA, the CDR3 is TGCAGCGTTGTTAAAACAGGGTGGGAGACCGGGGAGCTGTTTTTT.

The chain employs TRBV19 and TRBJ2-1; 9 bases map to TRBD2. CDR1 and CDR2 (germline): LNHDA, SQIVND (reference sequence). The junction had 9 bases not matched to a gene; V was cut back by 3 bases and J by 9 bases. The CDR3 extends over 15 amino acids. CDR3 in amino acids: CASSISGRRLGEQFF. The CDR3 region has the DNA TGTGCCAGTAGTATTAGCGGGAGAAGGTTGGGTGAGCAGTTCTTC.

V is TRBV6-5 and J is TRBJ2-2; unclear D gene. Germline V gene sequence: CDR1 MNHEY, CDR2 SVGAGI. Trimming cost V 4 bases and J 1 base, with 10 bases left between them. The CDR3 loop spans 15 amino acids. For the CDR3, the DNA is TGTGCCAGCAGTTTTTCCAGGTGGAACACCGGGGAGCTGTTTTTT. It encodes CASSFSRWNTGELFF.

V gene TRBV18 combines with J gene TRBJ1-1, with D unresolved. This CDR3 comprises 16 residues. V was cut by 3 bases and J by 0 bases, with 14 bases left in between. Germline CDR1 reads KGHSH; CDR2 reads LQKENI. The CDR3 spells CASSPRDKTVNTEAFF. CDR3 bases: TGTGCCAGCTCACCCCGCGATAAGACGGTGAACACTGAAGCTTTCTTT.

V and J are TRBV19 and TRBJ2-1; D call uncertain. V shed 1 base and J shed 3 bases, with 7 bases lying between them. Germline-derived CDR1 and CDR2 are LNHDA and SQIVND (reference sequence). This CDR3 contains 14 residues. CDR3 DNA: TGTGCCAGTAGTATAGTGGGCAGCTACAATGAGCAGTTCTTC. This sequence encodes CASSIVGSYNEQFF.

The rearrangement uses TRBV27 and TRBJ2-7; D is possibly TRBD2 (5 bases). With 2 bases removed from V and 2 bases from J, the gap between germline ends came to 7 bases. Germline lookup yields CDR1 MNHEY and CDR2 SMNVEV (reference sequence). CDR3 length: 13 residues. The CDR3 loop reads CASSLRETYEQYF. DNA for the CDR3: TGTGCCAGCAGTTTACGGGAAACCTACGAGCAGTACTTC.